What follows describes a single T cell receptor beta chain. The antigen remains undetermined. This specimen comes from a study of cytomegalovirus exposure and HLA in healthy donors. Germline CDR1 and CDR2: KGHSH and LQKENI. The CDR3 length is 14 residues. The V and J ends lost 5 bases and 5 bases respectively, with 14 bases between them. Study-level findings and limits: Altogether, 160 or so TCR beta chains were recorded as cytomegalovirus-associated. Rare TCR sequences predominated, though certain public TCRs were found in many donors. TCR beta sequences reportedly predicted most subjects' HLA-A and HLA-B alleles accurately. A further, later analysis showed that HLA-associated TCR beta chains (compared with equally common others) were more clonally expanded.

PCR amplification relied on 60 Vbeta primers (plus 13 Jbeta primers). Profiled with immunoSEQ multiplex PCR; TCRdb holds only in-frame clones, not every one. The sample has almost 200,000 clones, around three quarters seen once. Sequences were obtained from PBMCs. The receptor comes from a man under 40 in good health and CMV-seronegative. J is TRBJ2-3 and V is TRBV18; tentatively, D is TRBD2 (7 bases). The CDR3 here is CASSSQGGGDTQYF. In DNA form, the CDR3 reads TGTGCCAGCTCATCCCAAGGGGGGGGAGATACGCAGTATTTT.